The 30 T cell receptor beta chains presented below share a single source sample, sequenced in a study of T cell changes during pregnancy in multiple sclerosis. Repertoires were generated with immunoSEQ multiplex PCR, while TCRdb's copy carries only in-frame clones and drops some. This sample has some 39,000 clones, with over 80% found just once. Sequenced sample: PBMCs (not recorded whether the cells were cultured). The source is a female donor with multiple sclerosis, enrolled in a pregnancy study.

The chain is built from TRBV5-1 and TRBJ2-7, with 11 nucleotides matching TRBD2. The CDR3 is made up of 15 amino acids. Germline CDR1 SGHRS, CDR2 YFSETQ. J lost 2 bases, V lost 4 bases, and 5 bases had no gene match. This CDR3 is CASSLTSGMTYEQYF. CDR3 coding DNA: TGCGCCAGCAGCCTGACTAGCGGGATGACCTACGAGCAGTACTTC.

The V gene is TRBV10-3, the J gene TRBJ1-2; D call uncertain. Between the trimmed V and J ends, which lost 6 bases and 0 bases, there was a span of 8 bases. The germline V gene encodes CDR1 ENHRY and CDR2 SYGVKD. CDR3 length: 13 residues. The CDR3 sequence: CAIRGRPNYGYTF. The CDR3 coding sequence is TGTGCCATCAGGGGAAGACCTAACTATGGCTACACCTTC.

J is TRBJ2-2 and V is TRBV6-6; D ambiguous. The CDR3 length is 13 residues. Per the germline V gene, CDR1 is MNHNY and CDR2 is SVGAGI (reference sequence). V was pared by 3 bases and J by 7 bases, with 9 bases between. The CDR3 nucleotides read TGTGCCAGCAGTTATTCTCAGAACGGGGAGCTGTTTTTT. It is translated as CASSYSQNGELFF.

CDR3 protein: CASSEQGADFLDTQYF. As DNA, the CDR3 is TGTGCCAGCAGTGAACAGGGGGCAGATTTTTTGGATACGCAGTATTTT. The rearrangement links TRBV25-1 to TRBJ2-3; TRBD1 matches at 8 bases. CDR3 length: 16 residues. J gave up 6 bases and V 2 bases, and 10 bases lay outside the gene matches. Germline V CDR1 and CDR2: MGHDK, SYGVNS.

The rearrangement uses TRBV11-2 and TRBJ2-1; 8 bases align to TRBD1. The junction had 7 bases not matched to a gene; V was cut back by 1 base and J by 5 bases. The germline V gene has CDR1 SGHAT and CDR2 FQNNGV. The CDR3 has 16 residues. The CDR3 DNA is TGTGCCAGCAGCTTAGGCCCCGGGACAGGTAACAATGAGCAGTTCTTC. Translation: CASSLGPGTGNNEQFF.

The chain employs TRBV30 and TRBJ2-1, with no clear D. V shed 2 bases and J shed 4 bases, with 3 bases lying between them. The length of the CDR3 is 11 residues. Germline V lookup: CDR1 GTSNPN, CDR2 SVGIG (reference sequence). The CDR3 DNA is TGTGCCTGGAGTCCTTACAATGAGCAGTTCTTC. Amino acids: CAWSPYNEQFF.

By proportion, this clone is medium-sized. The V call is TRBV5-4, the J call TRBJ1-1, with a possible D match to TRBD1 (5 bases). V shed 1 base and J shed 1 base, with 11 bases lying between them. The CDR3 has 15 amino acids. The germline gives CDR1 SGHNT, CDR2 YYREEE (reference sequence). CDR3 bases: TGTGCCAGCAGCTTGCTAGGGGAGGGGAACACTGAAGCTTTCTTT. As protein: CASSLLGEGNTEAFF.

This chain uses TRBV10-2 with TRBJ1-1; D is uncertain. Germline CDR1 WSHSY, CDR2 SAAADI. There are 14 residues in the CDR3. Trimming took off 0 bases at V and 2 bases at J, with 7 bases between the two ends. CDR3 region: CASSESAGNTEAFF. In DNA, the CDR3 is TGCGCCAGCAGTGAGTCGGCAGGTAACACTGAAGCTTTCTTT.

This chain links TRBV12-5 with TRBJ2-2; D not resolved. The germline CDR1 and CDR2 sequences are LGHNT and FRNRAP. The CDR3 has 13 residues. Deletions cut 7 bases from V and 4 bases from J, with 10 bases between. The DNA for the CDR3 is TGTGCTAGTGCCCCCGACCTCACCGGGGAGCTGTTTTTT. It codes for CASAPDLTGELFF.

The gene calls are TRBV5-1 and TRBJ2-1; D unclear. The CDR3 runs to 14 residues. Between the trimmed V and J ends, which lost 0 bases and 9 bases, there was a span of 13 bases. The germline V gene encodes CDR1 SGHRS and CDR2 YFSETQ. DNA for the CDR3: TGCGCCAGCAGCTTGGCCCTTTGGAACGCTGAGCAGTTCTTC. As protein: CASSLALWNAEQFF. Complete variable domain (other parts from reference TRBV5-1 and TRBJ2-1): KAGVTQTPRYLIKTRGQQVTLSCSPISGHRSVSWYQQTPGQGLQFLFEYFSETQRNKGNFPGRFSGRQFSNSRSEMNVSTLELGDSALYLCASSLALWNAEQFFGPGTRLTVL.

A single count supports this clone. V is TRBV7-2 and J is TRBJ2-1; 8 positions agree with TRBD2. The trim removed 2 bases at V and 15 bases at J, leaving 12 bases unmatched. Germline assignment: CDR1 SGHTA and CDR2 FQGNSA. This CDR3 has 14 residues. Here the CDR3 DNA reads TGTGCCAGCAGCTTACGCCCAGCGGGAGTTTTCTGGTTCTTC. Translation gives CASSLRPAGVFWFF.

The chain couples TRBV11-2 to TRBJ2-4, with 7 nucleotides matching TRBD1. Germline loops: CDR1 SGHAT, CDR2 FQNNGV. The CDR3 runs 19 residues. The ends lost 4 bases at V and 1 base at J; junction bases unmatched: 16. The CDR3 sequence: CASSSPGGWSRGAKNIQYF. The CDR3 DNA reads TGTGCCAGCAGCTCGCCAGGGGGATGGTCCCGTGGGGCCAAAAACATTCAGTACTTC.

This chain connects TRBV28 to TRBJ2-7; possibly TRBD2 for D (6 bases). Trimming left V 2 bases short and J 0 bases short, with 8 bases between. The CDR3 is made up of 14 amino acids. The germline gives CDR1 MDHEN, CDR2 SYDVKM. The CDR3 nucleotides read TGTGCCAGCAGTTTAGGGGGGTCCTCCTACGAGCAGTACTTC. It yields the protein CASSLGGSSYEQYF.

The rearrangement links TRBV20-1 to TRBJ2-7; D gene ambiguous. This CDR3 region has 10 residues. Germline V gene sequence: CDR1 DFQATT, CDR2 SNEGSKA (reference sequence). The ends were cut back, 5 bases at V and 6 bases at J, with 8 bases in the middle. CDR3 sequence reads: CSAGRVEQYF. The DNA of the CDR3 is TGCAGTGCTGGTCGTGTCGAGCAGTACTTC.

The gene calls are TRBV28 and TRBJ1-1, with D unclear. Germline values: CDR1 MDHEN, CDR2 SYDVKM. The CDR3 extends over 14 amino acids. V gave up 4 bases and J gave up 0 bases, with 9 bases separating them. This CDR3 reads CASSYKLMNTEAFF. As DNA, the CDR3 is TGTGCCAGCAGTTATAAATTGATGAACACTGAAGCTTTCTTT. The variable domain in full, completed from reference TRBV28 and TRBJ1-1, reads DVKVTQSSRYLVKRTGEKVFLECVQDMDHENMFWYRQDPGLGLRLIYFSYDVKMKEKGDIPEGYSVSREKKERFSLILESASTNQTSMYLCASSYKLMNTEAFFGQGTRLTVV.

In this sample, this clone turned up once. V gene TRBV7-2 combines with J gene TRBJ2-4, with D possibly being TRBD2 (6 bases). V was clipped by 5 bases and J by 3 bases, with 11 bases between them. CDR3 length: 14 residues. Germline V gene data show CDR1 as SGHTA and CDR2 as FQGNSA. CDR3 sequence reads: CASSPERVKNIQYF. The CDR3, as DNA: TGTGCCAGCAGCCCCGAGCGGGTCAAAAACATTCAGTACTTC. The full variable domain, completed using reference TRBV7-2 and TRBJ2-4, is GAGVSQSPSNKVTEKGKDVELRCDPISGHTALYWYRQSLGQGLEFLIYFQGNSAPDKSGLPSDRFSAERTGGSVSTLTIQRTQQEDSAVYLCASSPERVKNIQYFGAGTRLSVL.

This clone was recorded once. The chain is built from TRBV29-1 and TRBJ1-4, with 11 nucleotides matching TRBD1. Trimming at V came to 7 bases and at J to 8 bases, leaving 6 bases not matched to a gene. Germline values: CDR1 SQVTM, CDR2 ANQGSEA. This CDR3 has 13 residues. The CDR3 DNA sequence: TGCAGCGCAGGGGACAGGGGGACGGAAAAACTGTTTTTT. This gives the protein CSAGDRGTEKLFF.

Comments on this clone: Sequence at one end of the junction differs from germline and may be a read error. The chain carries TRBV7-7 and TRBJ2-1; tentatively, D is TRBD2 (5 bases). The CDR3 sequence is 13 residues long. CDR1 is SSHAT and CDR2 is FNYEAQ in the germline V gene (reference sequence). Written as DNA, the CDR3 is TGTGCTAGCAGCTTAGTCGTGGAGGATGAGCAGTTCTTC. It codes for CASSLVVEDEQFF.

The chain has TRBV7-2 and TRBJ2-3, with D perhaps TRBD2 (5 bases). The CDR3 is 15 residues long. Germline CDR1 is SGHTA and CDR2 is FQGNSA. V was clipped by 0 bases and J by 1 base, with 8 bases between them. For the CDR3, the DNA is TGTGCCAGCAGCTTAGCGGGAGACGGCACAGATACGCAGTATTTT. As protein: CASSLAGDGTDTQYF.

This chain links TRBV21-1 with TRBJ2-1; the table's D call TRBD2 went unverified against the DNA. TRBV21-1 is tagged as a pseudogene. The CDR3 extends over 13 amino acids. The CDR3 DNA reads as TGTGCCAGCAGCAAAGTACCGGGAGATGAGCAGTTCTTC. This codes for CASSKVPGDEQFF.

This clone appeared once. V gene TRBV4-1 combines with J gene TRBJ2-2; a weak D match, TRBD2 (5 bases). There are 16 residues in the CDR3. V was pared by 1 base and J by 8 bases, with 17 bases between. Germline CDR1 is MGHRA and CDR2 is YSYEKL. CDR3 coding DNA: TGCGCCAGCAGCCAAGGAGTACTAGGGTTTCCTGGGGAGCTGTTTTTT. This encodes CASSQGVLGFPGELFF.

The chain carries TRBV19 and TRBJ2-1; D perhaps matches TRBD2 (6 bases). The V gene lost 4 bases and the J gene lost 4 bases, with 17 bases spanning the gap. The CDR3 runs 16 residues. In germline, CDR1 is LNHDA, CDR2 SQIVND (reference sequence). The CDR3 loop is CASSRTTSGPYNEQFF. As DNA, the CDR3 is TGTGCCAGTAGTAGGACAACGAGCGGGCCTTACAATGAGCAGTTCTTC.

The chain combines TRBV28 with TRBJ2-3; 10 bases align to TRBD1. J lost 2 bases, V lost 6 bases, and 5 bases had no gene match. The CDR3 has 15 residues. From germline, CDR1 is MDHEN and CDR2 SYDVKM. CDR3 residues: CASSSGTGVTDTQYF. In nucleotides, the CDR3 is TGTGCCAGCAGCTCCGGGACAGGGGTCACAGATACGCAGTATTTT.

The chain joins TRBV5-1 to TRBJ2-3, with TRBD1 identical over 8 bases. V trimming: 4 bases; J trimming: 0 bases; junction bases outside the gene matches: 7. The germline CDR1 and CDR2 sequences are SGHRS and YFSETQ. The CDR3 spans 16 residues. The CDR3 loop reads CASSPTGQGSTDTQYF. As DNA, the CDR3 is TGCGCCAGCAGCCCGACCGGACAGGGAAGCACAGATACGCAGTATTTT.

This sequence joins TRBV5-6 and TRBJ2-6; D gene ambiguous. Germline values: CDR1 SGHDT, CDR2 YYEEEE. With 1 base removed from V and 1 base from J, the gap between germline ends came to 0 bases. This CDR3 has 13 amino acids. CDR3 nucleotide sequence: TGTGCCAGCAGCTTGTCTGGGGCCAACGTCCTGACTTTC. This translates into CASSLSGANVLTF.

The CDR3 region is CASSFEQGQPQHF. The CDR3 DNA sequence: TGTGCCAGCAGTTTCGAACAGGGTCAGCCCCAGCATTTT. The chain uses TRBV6-5 and TRBJ1-5, with a possible D match to TRBD1 (6 bases). This CDR3 has 13 amino acids. Trimming cost V 4 bases and J 6 bases, with 10 bases left between them. CDR1 is MNHEY and CDR2 is SVGAGI in the germline V gene.

About this clone: The junction departs from the called germline gene at one end, perhaps through a read error. The chain employs TRBV7-7 and TRBJ2-5; 7 positions agree with TRBD1. The CDR3 runs 13 residues. Germline V gene data show CDR1 as SSHAT and CDR2 as FNYEAQ (reference sequence). CDR3 amino acids: CASSSDRQETQYF. CDR3 bases: TGTGCTAGCAGCTCGGACAGGCAAGAGACCCAGTACTTC.

V is TRBV7-9 and J is TRBJ2-5; D is perhaps TRBD1 or TRBD2 (6 bases each). The length of the CDR3 is 18 residues. The germline gives CDR1 SEHNR, CDR2 FQNEAQ (reference sequence). Trimming took 2 bases from V and 1 from J, leaving 20 bases between them. The CDR3: CASSLYFRGLRGQETQYF. The DNA for the CDR3 is TGTGCCAGCAGCTTATATTTTCGGGGGCTTAGGGGCCAAGAGACCCAGTACTTC.

The V call is TRBV15, the J call TRBJ1-2; TRBD1 aligns across 7 bases. Trimming removed 4 bases from V and 0 bases from J; junction bases left unmatched: 2. Per the germline V gene, CDR1 is LNHNV and CDR2 is YYDKDF (reference sequence). The CDR3 spans 14 residues. This chain's CDR3 is CATSTGQTNYGYTF. CDR3 nucleotide sequence: TGTGCCACCAGCACGGGACAGACTAACTATGGCTACACCTTC.

The chain links TRBV6-4 to TRBJ2-6; 7 bases are a match to TRBD2. Germline assignment: CDR1 MRHNA and CDR2 SNTAGT. With 5 bases clipped from V and 0 bases from J, the junction kept 4 bases outside the gene matches. The CDR3 consists of 16 residues. The CDR3 region is CASSPSGASGANVLTF. The CDR3 nucleotides are TGTGCCAGCAGTCCTAGCGGAGCCTCTGGGGCCAACGTCCTGACTTTC.